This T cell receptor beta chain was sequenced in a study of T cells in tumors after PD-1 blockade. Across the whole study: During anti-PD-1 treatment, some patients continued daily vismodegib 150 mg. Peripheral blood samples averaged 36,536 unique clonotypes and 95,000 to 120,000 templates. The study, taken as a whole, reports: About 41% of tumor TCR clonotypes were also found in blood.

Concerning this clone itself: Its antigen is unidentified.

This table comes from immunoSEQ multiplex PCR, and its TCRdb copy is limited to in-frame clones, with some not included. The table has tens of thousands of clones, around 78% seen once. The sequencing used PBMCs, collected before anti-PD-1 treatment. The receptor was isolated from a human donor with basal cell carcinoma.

CDR3 bases: TGTGCCAGCAGCGTTAGTCCTTTCTACGAGCAGTACTTC. It translates to CASSVSPFYEQYF. V usage is TRBV9 and J usage is TRBJ2-7; no reliable D call. Germline values: CDR1 SGDLS, CDR2 YYNGEE. V gave up 2 bases and J gave up 3 bases, with 9 bases separating them. CDR3 size: 13 residues.